The sequence of this T cell receptor beta chain was determined in a study of blood T cell repertoires in COVID-19. Whole-study context: The United States, Italy and Spain supplied acute and convalescent COVID-19 samples.

The data were produced by immunoSEQ multiplex PCR, yet TCRdb's version contains in-frame clones alone and is incomplete. This table has 100,000 to 150,000 clones, 78% appearing once. This clone was seen ten or more times. The clonotype originates from a man aged 70-80 years with acute or convalescent COVID-19. The specimen was peripheral blood.

The CDR3 spells CSVEVSAGNTIYF. CDR3 bases: TGCAGCGTTGAAGTGTCAGCAGGGAACACCATATATTTT. V and J are TRBV29-1 and TRBJ1-3; perhaps TRBD1 as D (5 bases). V was cut by 1 base and J by 7 bases, with 11 bases left in between. Germline values: CDR1 SQVTM, CDR2 ANQGSEA. The length of the CDR3 is 13 residues.